The subject of this entry is one T cell receptor beta chain. Its specificity is not known. A read error may account for a junction end that differs from germline. The data belong to a study of T cell repertoires in cytomegalovirus infection. Study information: Alongside well-studied HLA-B-restricted CMV epitopes, recently identified HLA-C-restricted CMV epitopes were also used.

TCRdb re-called the reads with MiXCR, one entry per CDR3 protein. The table shows roughly 700,000 distinct CDR3 sequences, with around 32% occurring only once. Germline values: CDR1 MNHNS, CDR2 SASEGT. The CDR3 covers 15 residues. The receptor was derived from a human donor in good health (CMV status not recorded). Some clones in this sample may be carry-over from other donors' samples. Sequenced material: cultured PBMCs, taken from culture after CMV antigen stimulation. This chain links TRBV6-1 with TRBJ2-1; TRBD2 aligns across 10 bases. CDR3 DNA sequence: TGTGCCAGCAGGGAAGCGGGAGGGGGCTACAATGAGCAGTTCTTC. Amino acids: CASREAGGGYNEQFF.